A single sample is the source of the 32 T cell receptor beta chains below, sequenced in a study of cytomegalovirus exposure and HLA in healthy donors. PCR used 60 Vbeta primers and 13 Jbeta primers. Assay used: immunoSEQ multiplex PCR; TCRdb lists only in-frame clones, some missing. The table records roughly 180,000 clones, roughly 77% of them present only once. Material: PBMCs. Receptor source: a woman aged 25 to 39 in good health and CMV-seropositive.

In this sample, this clone turned up a few times. The chain combines TRBV6-5 with TRBJ2-7, with 11 bases lining up with TRBD2. This CDR3 spans 15 amino acids. Losses at the gene ends were 2 bases for V and 2 bases for J; bases not matched to a gene: 2. Germline lookup yields CDR1 MNHEY and CDR2 SVGAGI. CDR3 in DNA: TGTGCCAGCAGTTACGGACTAGCGGGCGCCTACGAGCAGTACTTC. Its protein is CASSYGLAGAYEQYF.

The J gene is TRBJ1-6, the V gene TRBV5-5, with TRBD1 as a possible D gene (5 bases). V shed 4 bases and J shed 14 bases, with 28 bases lying between them. Germline-derived CDR1 and CDR2 are SGHKS and YYEKEE (reference sequence). The CDR3 length is 17 residues. CDR3 sequence reads: CASSPAGHRASPEALHF. The CDR3 coding sequence is TGTGCCAGCAGCCCGGCGGGGCACAGAGCCTCCCCTGAGGCCCTCCACTTT.

The chain employs TRBV10-1 and TRBJ2-7; 11 bases are shared with TRBD2. In germline, CDR1 is WNHNN, CDR2 SYGVQD (reference sequence). CDR3 size: 15 residues. V dropped 6 bases and J dropped 1; count of bases not matched to a gene: 5. The CDR3 loop reads CASSSGTSGSYEQYF. The CDR3 DNA is TGCGCCAGCAGCTCTGGGACTAGCGGATCCTACGAGCAGTACTTC.

The chain couples TRBV11-2 to TRBJ1-1; 7 nucleotides match TRBD1. The germline CDR1 and CDR2 sequences are SGHAT and FQNNGV. V lost 5 bases and J lost 7; bases outside the gene matches: 10. The CDR3 loop spans 14 amino acids. The CDR3 protein is CASSAITGEIEAFF. The CDR3 nucleotides are TGTGCCAGCAGCGCAATAACAGGGGAAATTGAAGCTTTCTTT. The full variable domain, its missing parts supplied by reference TRBV11-2 and TRBJ1-1, is EAGVAQSPRYKIIEKRQSVAFWCNPISGHATLYWYQQILGQGPKLLIQFQNNGVVDDSQLPKDRFSAERLKGVDSTLKIQPAKLEDSAVYLCASSAITGEIEAFFGQGTRLTVV.

V and J are TRBV27 and TRBJ2-7, with D tentatively TRBD1 (6 bases). The CDR3 contains 13 residues. Germline loops: CDR1 MNHEY, CDR2 SMNVEV (reference sequence). V was trimmed by 2 bases and J by 5 bases, leaving 10 bases between them. The CDR3 DNA reads TGTGCCAGCAGTTTAACAGGGATGAACGAGCAGTACTTC. As protein: CASSLTGMNEQYF.

A remark on this clone: The junction departs from germline at one end; a sequencing error may be responsible. CDR3 sequence (DNA): TGTGCCATCAGTGCTGGGGCTGGAAACATCATATATTTT. Amino acids: CAISAGAGNIIYF. V gene TRBV10-3 combines with J gene TRBJ1-3, with TRBD1 as a possible D gene (5 bases). Germline assignment: CDR1 ENHRY and CDR2 SYGVKD. The CDR3 loop spans 13 amino acids.

The rearrangement joins TRBV7-2 to TRBJ2-7; 10 nucleotides match TRBD2. Germline V lookup: CDR1 SGHTA, CDR2 FQGNSA. The CDR3 runs to 15 residues. V shed 2 bases and J 2 bases; nucleotides not matched to a gene: 3. The DNA of the CDR3 is TGTGCCAGCAGCTTAAGCCTAGCGGGGGCCTACGAGCAGTACTTC. Protein product: CASSLSLAGAYEQYF.

The V call is TRBV7-2, the J call TRBJ2-2; the D gene is possibly TRBD2 (6 bases). The CDR3 extends over 13 amino acids. V lost 5 bases and J lost 8, with 12 bases in between. The germline CDR1 and CDR2 sequences are SGHTA and FQGNSA. This CDR3 is CASSVLAQGELFF. DNA for the CDR3: TGTGCCAGCAGCGTACTAGCTCAGGGGGAGCTGTTTTTT.

The chain has TRBV28 and TRBJ1-6, with D possibly being TRBD1 (5 bases). The CDR3 length is 14 residues. Trimming removed 7 bases at V and 10 bases at J, with 17 bases between. Per germline, CDR1 MDHEN and CDR2 SYDVKM. The CDR3 sequence: CASNPERGVSPLHF. The CDR3 nucleotides read TGTGCCAGCAACCCGGAGCGGGGGGTGTCACCCCTCCACTTT.

The chain recombines TRBV28 with TRBJ1-1; the D is unclear. The V gene's germline CDR1 is MDHEN and CDR2 SYDVKM. V dropped 11 bases and J dropped 0 bases, with 16 bases sitting between them. CDR3 length equals 14 residues. The DNA for the CDR3 is TGTGCCTCCACCATGGACTATTTGAACACTGAAGCTTTCTTT. Its protein product is CASTMDYLNTEAFF. The full variable domain, in which reference TRBV28 and TRBJ1-1 provide the parts outside the CDR3, is DVKVTQSSRYLVKRTGEKVFLECVQDMDHENMFWYRQDPGLGLRLIYFSYDVKMKEKGDIPEGYSVSREKKERFSLILESASTNQTSMYLCASTMDYLNTEAFFGQGTRLTVV.

This clone was picked up a small number of times. This chain joins TRBV4-1 and TRBJ2-3; D possibly corresponds to TRBD2 (7 bases). Germline V lookup: CDR1 MGHRA, CDR2 YSYEKL. V lost 0 bases to trimming and J lost 6 bases, with 10 bases between them. The CDR3 extends over 14 amino acids. CDR3 sequence reads: CASSQEGGADTQYF. As DNA, the CDR3 is TGCGCCAGCAGCCAAGAAGGGGGGGCGGATACGCAGTATTTT.

This chain uses TRBV4-2 with TRBJ2-1; 14 positions agree with TRBD2. This CDR3 is 16 amino acids long. V gave up 4 bases and J gave up 8 bases; unmatched junction bases: 7. Germline-derived CDR1 and CDR2 are LGHNA and YNFKEQ. The CDR3 spells CASSRMGTSGGDEQFF. The CDR3 region has the DNA TGTGCCAGCAGCCGGATGGGGACTAGCGGGGGTGATGAGCAGTTCTTC.

The chain combines TRBV19 with TRBJ2-7; perhaps TRBD2 as D (5 bases). V lost 3 bases and J lost 6, with 12 bases in between. CDR1 is LNHDA, CDR2 SQIVND, per germline (reference sequence). The CDR3 contains 13 residues. The DNA for the CDR3 is TGTGCCAGTAGTATTGTAGCGCTTGGCGAGCAGTACTTC. The encoded protein is CASSIVALGEQYF.

The chain carries TRBV11-2 and TRBJ2-1; D gene uncertain. The CDR3 runs to 15 residues. V gave up 1 base and J gave up 7 bases, with 14 bases separating them. CDR1 SGHAT and CDR2 FQNNGV come from the germline V gene. The CDR3 DNA reads as TGTGCCAGCAGCTTAGGGCTAGGCGTACTGAATGAGCAGTTCTTC. It is translated as CASSLGLGVLNEQFF.

The gene calls are TRBV7-2 and TRBJ1-2; D gene unclear. V was shortened by 1 base and J by 3 bases, with 15 bases between the two germline ends. Germline V gives CDR1 SGHTA, CDR2 FQGNSA. The CDR3 sequence is 16 residues long. Here the CDR3 reads CASSLVREAVDYGYTF. CDR3 nucleotides: TGTGCCAGCAGCTTAGTGCGGGAGGCAGTGGACTATGGCTACACCTTC.

A word on this clone: One end of the junction is discordant with germline, which a read error may explain. This chain connects TRBV30 to TRBJ1-2; TRBD1 is a possible D gene (5 bases). The CDR3 covers 15 residues. Germline V lookup: CDR1 GTSNPN, CDR2 SVGIG (reference sequence). CDR3 DNA: TGTGCCCGGAGTATAACGACGGGGGTCAACTATGGCTACACCTTC. Translation: CARSITTGVNYGYTF.

The gene calls are TRBV28 and TRBJ2-7, with TRBD1 identical over 7 bases. CDR3 length: 15 amino acids. V was pared by 5 bases and J by 1 base, with 8 bases of the junction left unmatched. Germline assignment: CDR1 MDHEN and CDR2 SYDVKM. CDR3 sequence (DNA): TGTGCCAGCAGTATCACGCAGGGGGAATCCTACGAGCAGTACTTC. Residues: CASSITQGESYEQYF.

This sequence joins TRBV7-2 and TRBJ2-7; perhaps TRBD2 as D (5 bases). V lost 3 bases and J 6 bases, leaving 12 bases between the germline ends. Germline lookup yields CDR1 SGHTA and CDR2 FQGNSA. The CDR3 has 13 amino acids. As DNA, the CDR3 is TGTGCCAGCAGCTTGAGGACTCCCTCCGAGCAGTACTTC. This encodes CASSLRTPSEQYF. Supplemented by reference TRBV7-2 and TRBJ2-7, the full variable domain reads GAGVSQSPSNKVTEKGKDVELRCDPISGHTALYWYRQSLGQGLEFLIYFQGNSAPDKSGLPSDRFSAERTGGSVSTLTIQRTQQEDSAVYLCASSLRTPSEQYFGPGTRLTVT.

The chain joins TRBV4-1 to TRBJ2-3, with 10 nucleotides matching TRBD2. Unmatched junction bases numbered 12, after V lost 4 bases and J lost 8 bases. CDR1 is MGHRA and CDR2 is YSYEKL in the germline V gene. The CDR3 has 16 amino acids. This CDR3 is CASSRLGLAVDGTQYF. The CDR3 bases are TGCGCCAGCAGCCGCCTAGGACTAGCGGTAGATGGTACGCAGTATTTT.

V is TRBV4-1 and J is TRBJ1-3, with 7 bases matching TRBD1. The CDR3 covers 18 residues. Germline lookup yields CDR1 MGHRA and CDR2 YSYEKL. V gave up 4 bases and J gave up 4 bases; unmatched junction bases: 16. CDR3 sequence reads: CASSPPDRVGVLGNTIYF. The DNA of the CDR3 is TGCGCCAGCAGCCCGCCTGACAGGGTGGGAGTGTTAGGAAACACCATATATTTT.

The V call is TRBV9, the J call TRBJ1-6; 8 nucleotides agree with TRBD1. In germline, CDR1 is SGDLS, CDR2 YYNGEE. The V gene end was trimmed by 1 base and the J gene end by 3 bases; junction bases not matched to a gene: 3. This CDR3 comprises 16 residues. The CDR3 region is CASSVSTGGYNSPLHF. DNA of the CDR3: TGTGCCAGCAGCGTATCTACAGGGGGCTATAATTCACCCCTCCACTTT.

This chain joins TRBV27 and TRBJ2-1, with D possibly TRBD1 on 6 matching bases. The length of the CDR3 is 15 residues. Trimming stripped 4 bases from V and 0 bases from J, with 10 bases between. Germline CDR1 is MNHEY and CDR2 is SMNVEV (reference sequence). The CDR3 nucleotides read TGTGCCAGCAGTTCCAGGGGAAGCTCCTACAATGAGCAGTTCTTC. Translated, it gives CASSSRGSSYNEQFF.

The V call is TRBV7-3, the J call TRBJ2-1; 13 positions match TRBD2. Germline values: CDR1 SGHTA, CDR2 FQGTGA. The ends lost 1 base at V and 10 bases at J; junction bases unmatched: 7. The CDR3 covers 16 residues. As DNA, the CDR3 is TGTGCCAGCAGCTTAATGGACCCGGGACTAGCGGGGGAGCAGTTCTTC. This translates into CASSLMDPGLAGEQFF.

This clone came up once. The V call is TRBV4-3, the J call TRBJ1-2; D is unclear. Trimming took 1 base from V and 2 from J, leaving 11 bases between them. Germline V gives CDR1 LGHNA, CDR2 YSLEER. This CDR3 comprises 15 residues. The CDR3 protein is CASSQAASGNYGYTF. DNA for the CDR3: TGCGCCAGCAGCCAAGCGGCGTCGGGAAACTATGGCTACACCTTC.

The chain joins TRBV11-2 to TRBJ2-1; the match to TRBD2 covers 11 bases. This CDR3 has 15 residues. V dropped 5 bases and J dropped 3; count of bases not matched to a gene: 3. The V gene's germline CDR1 is SGHAT and CDR2 FQNNGV. CDR3 sequence reads: CASSPGTSGYNEQFF. The CDR3 DNA follows: TGTGCCAGCAGCCCGGGGACTAGCGGCTACAATGAGCAGTTCTTC.

The V and J genes are TRBV27 and TRBJ1-2; the match to TRBD1 covers 7 bases. The CDR3 consists of 18 residues. V dropped 11 bases and J dropped 8; count of bases not matched to a gene: 29. Germline values: CDR1 MNHEY, CDR2 SMNVEV (reference sequence). CDR3 residues: CADSDLQQSGGEGYGYTF. The CDR3, as DNA: TGTGCCGACTCGGACCTCCAGCAGTCAGGGGGTGAGGGTTACGGCTACACCTTC.

The chain couples TRBV29-1 to TRBJ2-6; 9 positions match TRBD1. V gave up 7 bases and J gave up 1 base; unmatched junction bases: 11. Per germline, CDR1 SQVTM and CDR2 ANQGSEA. The CDR3 runs 17 residues. In DNA, the CDR3 is TGCAGCGCCGGGTTACGGACAGGGGTATCTGGGGCCAACGTCCTGACTTTC. This translates into CSAGLRTGVSGANVLTF.

The genes are TRBV6-1 and TRBJ1-3; TRBD1 might be the D (5 bases). Per germline, CDR1 MNHNS and CDR2 SASEGT. The CDR3 loop spans 14 amino acids. V lost 7 bases, J lost 8 bases, and 18 bases lay in between. The CDR3 nucleotides are TGTGCCAGCATGGTCCCGGGGGAGCGGGACACCATATATTTT. Residues: CASMVPGERDTIYF.

The chain carries TRBV11-3 and TRBJ2-7, with D unresolved. Germline-derived CDR1 and CDR2 are SGHNT and YENEEA. V was pared by 0 bases and J by 7 bases, with 4 bases between. There are 11 residues in the CDR3. For the CDR3, the DNA is TGTGCCAGCAGCTTAGAGGAGGAGCAGTACTTC. This encodes CASSLEEEQYF. Variable domain in full (rest from reference TRBV11-3 and TRBJ2-7): EAGVVQSPRYKIIEKKQPVAFWCNPISGHNTLYWYLQNLGQGPELLIRYENEEAVDDSQLPKDRFSAERLKGVDSTLKIQPAELGDSAVYLCASSLEEEQYFGPGTRLTVT.

The chain recombines TRBV5-4 with TRBJ2-1; tentatively, D is TRBD2 (5 bases). Germline V gene sequence: CDR1 SGHNT, CDR2 YYREEE (reference sequence). Trimming took off 4 bases at V and 0 bases at J, with 14 bases between the two ends. This CDR3 is built from 16 residues. The CDR3 loop is CASSPSGGSSYNEQFF. The CDR3 coding sequence is TGTGCCAGCAGCCCCTCTGGTGGGAGCTCCTACAATGAGCAGTTCTTC. The full variable domain, completed using reference TRBV5-4 and TRBJ2-1, is ETGVTQSPTHLIKTRGQQVTLRCSSQSGHNTVSWYQQALGQGPQFIFQYYREEENGRGNFPPRFSGLQFPNYSSELNVNALELDDSALYLCASSPSGGSSYNEQFFGPGTRLTVL.

The chain's CDR3 is CAITNTGGAGSFGNTIYF. CDR3 nucleotide sequence: TGTGCCATCACCAATACAGGGGGCGCAGGATCTTTTGGAAACACCATATATTTT. The chain recombines TRBV10-3 with TRBJ1-3, with TRBD1 identical over 9 bases. The CDR3 totals 18 residues. Germline loops: CDR1 ENHRY, CDR2 SYGVKD. V dropped 7 bases and J dropped 3; count of bases not matched to a gene: 16.

This clone was recorded a few times. This rearrangement joins TRBV27 to TRBJ1-4, with D perhaps matching TRBD1 (5 bases). Per germline, CDR1 MNHEY and CDR2 SMNVEV (reference sequence). V lost 7 bases, J lost 7 bases, and 13 bases lay in between. The CDR3 extends over 13 amino acids. The CDR3 protein is CASTPSGGEKLFF. The DNA for the CDR3 is TGTGCCAGCACCCCCTCCGGGGGTGAAAAACTGTTTTTT.